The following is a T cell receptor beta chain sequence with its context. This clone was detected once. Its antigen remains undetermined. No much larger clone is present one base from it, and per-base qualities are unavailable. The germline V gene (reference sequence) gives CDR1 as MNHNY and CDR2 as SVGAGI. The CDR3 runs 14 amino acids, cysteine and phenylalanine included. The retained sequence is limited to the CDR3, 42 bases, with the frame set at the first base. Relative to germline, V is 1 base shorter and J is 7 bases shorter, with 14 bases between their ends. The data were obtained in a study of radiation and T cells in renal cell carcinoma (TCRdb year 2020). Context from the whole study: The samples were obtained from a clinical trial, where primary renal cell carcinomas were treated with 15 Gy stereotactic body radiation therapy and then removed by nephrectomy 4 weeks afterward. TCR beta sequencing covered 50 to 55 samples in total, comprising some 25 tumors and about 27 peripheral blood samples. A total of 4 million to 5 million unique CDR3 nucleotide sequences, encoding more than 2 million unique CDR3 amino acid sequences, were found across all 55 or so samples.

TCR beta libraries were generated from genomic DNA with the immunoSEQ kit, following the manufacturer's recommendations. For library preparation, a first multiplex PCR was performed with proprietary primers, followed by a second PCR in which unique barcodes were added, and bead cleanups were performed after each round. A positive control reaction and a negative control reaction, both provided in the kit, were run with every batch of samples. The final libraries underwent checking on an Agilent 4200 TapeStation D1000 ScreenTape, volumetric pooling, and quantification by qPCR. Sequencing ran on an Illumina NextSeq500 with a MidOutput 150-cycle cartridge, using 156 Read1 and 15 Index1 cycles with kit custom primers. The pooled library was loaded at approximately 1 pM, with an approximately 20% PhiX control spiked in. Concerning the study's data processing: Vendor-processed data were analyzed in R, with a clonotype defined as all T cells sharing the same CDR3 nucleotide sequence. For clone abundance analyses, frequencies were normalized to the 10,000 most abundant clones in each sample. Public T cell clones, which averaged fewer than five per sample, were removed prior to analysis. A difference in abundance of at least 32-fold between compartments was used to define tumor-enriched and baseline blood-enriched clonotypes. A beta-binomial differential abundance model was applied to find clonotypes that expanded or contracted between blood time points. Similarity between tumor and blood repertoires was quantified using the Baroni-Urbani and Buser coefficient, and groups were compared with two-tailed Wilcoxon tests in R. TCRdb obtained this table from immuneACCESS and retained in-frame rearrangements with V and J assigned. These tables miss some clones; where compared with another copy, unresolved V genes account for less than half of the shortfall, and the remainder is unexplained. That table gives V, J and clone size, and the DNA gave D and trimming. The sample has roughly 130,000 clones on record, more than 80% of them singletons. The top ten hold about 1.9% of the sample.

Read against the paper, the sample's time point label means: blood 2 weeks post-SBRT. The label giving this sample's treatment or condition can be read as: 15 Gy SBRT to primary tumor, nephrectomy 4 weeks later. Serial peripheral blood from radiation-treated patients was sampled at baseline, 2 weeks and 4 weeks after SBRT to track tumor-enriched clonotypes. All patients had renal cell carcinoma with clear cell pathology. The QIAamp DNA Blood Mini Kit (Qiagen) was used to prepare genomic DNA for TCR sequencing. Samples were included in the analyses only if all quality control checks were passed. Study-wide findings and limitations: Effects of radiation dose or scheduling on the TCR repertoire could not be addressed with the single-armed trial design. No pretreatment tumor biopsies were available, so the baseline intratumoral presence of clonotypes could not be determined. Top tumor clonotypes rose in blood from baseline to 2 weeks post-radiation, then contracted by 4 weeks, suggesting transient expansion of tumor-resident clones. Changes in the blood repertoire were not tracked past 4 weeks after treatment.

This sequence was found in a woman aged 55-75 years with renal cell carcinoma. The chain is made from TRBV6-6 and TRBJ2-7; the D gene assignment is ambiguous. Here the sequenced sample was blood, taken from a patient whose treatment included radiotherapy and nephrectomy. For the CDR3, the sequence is CASSYFPGYSEQYF. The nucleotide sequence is TGTGCCAGCAGTTACTTCCCCGGGTATTCGGAGCAGTACTTC.